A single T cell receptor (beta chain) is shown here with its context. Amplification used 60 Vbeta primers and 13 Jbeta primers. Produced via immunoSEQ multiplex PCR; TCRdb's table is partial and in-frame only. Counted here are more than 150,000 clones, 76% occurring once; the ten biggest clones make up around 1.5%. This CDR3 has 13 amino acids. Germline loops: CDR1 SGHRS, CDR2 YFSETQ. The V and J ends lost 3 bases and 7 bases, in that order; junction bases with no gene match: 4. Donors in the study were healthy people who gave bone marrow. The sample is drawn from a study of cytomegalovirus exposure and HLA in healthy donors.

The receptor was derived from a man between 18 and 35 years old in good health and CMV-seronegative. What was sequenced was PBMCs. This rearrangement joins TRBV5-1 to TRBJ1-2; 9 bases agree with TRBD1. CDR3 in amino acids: CASSYLQGAGYTF. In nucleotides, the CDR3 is TGCGCCAGCAGCTACTTACAGGGGGCTGGCTACACCTTC.